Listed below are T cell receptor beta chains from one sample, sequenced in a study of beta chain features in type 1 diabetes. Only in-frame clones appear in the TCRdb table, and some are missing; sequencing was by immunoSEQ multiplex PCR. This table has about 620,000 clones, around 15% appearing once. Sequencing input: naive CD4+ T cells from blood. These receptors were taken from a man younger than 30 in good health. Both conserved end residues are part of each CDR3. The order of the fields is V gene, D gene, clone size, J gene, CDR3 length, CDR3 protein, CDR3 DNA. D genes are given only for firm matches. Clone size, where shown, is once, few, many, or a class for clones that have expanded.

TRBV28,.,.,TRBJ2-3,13,CASSSAGTDTQYF,TGTGCCAGCAGTTCGGCGGGCACAGATACGCAGTATTTT
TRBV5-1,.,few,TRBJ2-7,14,CASSLSGLTYEQYF,TGCGCCAGCAGCTTGAGTGGACTAACCTACGAGCAGTACTTC
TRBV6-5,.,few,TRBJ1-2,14,CASSYATAGYGYTF,TGTGCCAGCAGTTACGCGACAGCTGGCTATGGCTACACCTTC
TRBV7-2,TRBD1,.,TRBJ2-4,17,CASSPDVRQGAKNIQYF,TGTGCCAGCAGCCCCGATGTTAGACAGGGAGCCAAAAACATTCAGTACTTC
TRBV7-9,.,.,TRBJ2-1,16,CASSLGGGLSYNEQFF,TGTGCCAGCAGCTTAGGTGGCGGACTTTCCTACAATGAGCAGTTCTTC
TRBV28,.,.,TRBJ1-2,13,CASRRTGNYGYTF,TGTGCCAGCAGACGTACAGGGAACTATGGCTACACCTTC
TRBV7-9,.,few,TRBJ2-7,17,CASSRGWLRDTHYEQYF,TGTGCCAGCAGCCGTGGTTGGCTCCGGGACACCCACTACGAGCAGTACTTC
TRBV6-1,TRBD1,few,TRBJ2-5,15,CASSFRRGGEETQYF,TGTGCCAGCAGTTTCCGGAGAGGGGGCGAAGAGACCCAGTACTTC
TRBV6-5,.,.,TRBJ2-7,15,CASSYSTDPNWEQYF,TGTGCCAGCAGTTACTCGACGGACCCCAATTGGGAGCAGTACTTC
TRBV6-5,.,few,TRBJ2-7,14,CASSYKAGAYEQYF,TGTGCCAGCAGTTATAAGGCGGGTGCCTACGAGCAGTACTTC
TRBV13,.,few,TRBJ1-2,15,CASSRISGGNYGYTF,TGTGCCAGCAGCCGCATTAGCGGGGGAAACTATGGCTACACCTTC
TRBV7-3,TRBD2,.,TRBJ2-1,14,CASSYTSGWNEQFF,TGTGCCAGCAGTTATACTAGCGGTTGGAATGAGCAGTTCTTC
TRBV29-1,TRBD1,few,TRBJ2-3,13,CSVGTGVPDTQYF,TGCAGCGTCGGGACAGGGGTCCCAGATACGCAGTATTTT
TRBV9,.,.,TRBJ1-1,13,CASSALGGTEAFF,TGTGCCAGCAGCGCACTCGGGGGCACTGAAGCTTTCTTT
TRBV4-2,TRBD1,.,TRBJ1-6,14,CASSQDRGNPPLHF,TGTGCCAGCAGCCAAGACAGGGGGAATCCACCCCTCCACTTT
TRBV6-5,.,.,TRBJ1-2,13,CASSDGTRDGYTF,TGTGCCAGCAGCGACGGGACACGGGATGGCTACACCTTC
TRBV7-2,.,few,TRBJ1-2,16,CASSLTTSGLVGGYTF,TGTGCCAGCAGCTTGACAACCTCGGGACTCGTTGGGGGCTACACCTTC
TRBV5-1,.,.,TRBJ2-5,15,CASSLTGARTETQYF,TGCGCCAGCAGCTTGACCGGGGCTCGGACAGAGACCCAGTACTTC
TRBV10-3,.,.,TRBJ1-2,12,CAIREGIYGYTF,TGTGCCATCAGGGAGGGAATCTATGGCTACACCTTC
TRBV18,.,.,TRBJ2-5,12,CASSPNAETQYF,TGTGCCAGCTCACCAAACGCGGAGACCCAGTACTTC
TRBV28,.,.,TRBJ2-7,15,CASSIVRGIVYEQYF,TGTGCCAGCAGCATTGTGCGGGGCATTGTCTACGAGCAGTACTTC
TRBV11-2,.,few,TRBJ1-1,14,CASSMYRDNTEAFF,TGTGCCAGCAGCATGTACAGGGATAACACTGAAGCTTTCTTT
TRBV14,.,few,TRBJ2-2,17,CASSQFRGALNTGELFF,TGTGCCAGCAGCCAATTTCGTGGGGCCTTGAACACCGGGGAGCTGTTTTTT
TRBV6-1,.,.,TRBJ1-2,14,CASSQEQGSWGYTF,TGTGCCAGCAGCCAGGAACAGGGATCCTGGGGCTACACCTTC
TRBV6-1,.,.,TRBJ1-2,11,CAMHNFYGYTF,TGTGCCATGCATAACTTCTATGGCTACACCTTC
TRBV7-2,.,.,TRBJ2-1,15,CASSLGAGARNEQFF,TGTGCCAGCAGCTTAGGGGCGGGGGCTCGGAATGAGCAGTTCTTC
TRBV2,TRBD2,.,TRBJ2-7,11,CTSGRSYEQYF,TGTACTAGCGGGAGATCCTACGAGCAGTACTTC
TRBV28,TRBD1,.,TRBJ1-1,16,CASSLTPDRRNTEAFF,TGTGCCAGCAGTTTGACCCCGGACAGGCGCAACACTGAAGCTTTCTTT
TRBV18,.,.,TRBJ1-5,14,CASSTGTLNQPQHF,TGTGCCAGCTCGACCGGGACACTTAATCAGCCCCAGCATTTT
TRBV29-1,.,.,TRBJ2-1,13,CSVLVAGANEQFF,TGCAGTGTTTTGGTGGCAGGGGCCAATGAGCAGTTCTTC
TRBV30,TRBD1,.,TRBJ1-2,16,CAWRSPGQGANYGYTF,TGTGCCTGGAGATCCCCGGGACAGGGGGCAAACTATGGCTACACCTTC
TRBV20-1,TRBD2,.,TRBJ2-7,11,CSAARTSEQYF,TGCAGTGCTGCTCGGACTAGCGAGCAGTACTTC
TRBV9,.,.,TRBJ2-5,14,CASSLGTLGETQYF,TGTGCCAGCAGCCTGGGGACACTGGGAGAGACCCAGTACTTC
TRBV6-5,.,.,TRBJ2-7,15,CASSRQGGSSYEQYF,TGTGCCAGCAGTCGCCAGGGAGGTAGCTCCTACGAGCAGTACTTC
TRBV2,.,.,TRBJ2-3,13,CASSAPTADTQYF,TGTGCCAGCAGTGCCCCGACAGCAGATACGCAGTATTTT
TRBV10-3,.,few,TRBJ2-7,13,CAIMGPIPSEQYF,TGTGCCATCATGGGGCCCATCCCCTCCGAGCAGTACTTC
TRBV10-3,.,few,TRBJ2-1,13,CAISGIRNNEQFF,TGTGCCATCAGTGGTATAAGGAACAATGAGCAGTTCTTC
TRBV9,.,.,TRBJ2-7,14,CASSVSPGTYEQYF,TGTGCCAGCAGCGTAAGTCCAGGGACCTACGAGCAGTACTTC
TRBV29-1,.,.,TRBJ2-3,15,CSHDYWAGSTDTQYF,TGCAGCCATGACTACTGGGCGGGGAGCACAGATACGCAGTATTTT
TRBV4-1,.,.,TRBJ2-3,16,CASSQEALKTPDTQYF,TGCGCCAGCAGCCAAGAAGCTCTGAAAACCCCAGATACGCAGTATTTT
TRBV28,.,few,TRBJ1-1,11,CASSFSSEAFF,TGTGCCAGCAGTTTTTCGTCTGAAGCTTTCTTT
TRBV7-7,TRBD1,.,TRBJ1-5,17,CASSPLRQGDSNQPQHF,TGTGCTAGCAGCCCGTTACGACAGGGTGATAGCAATCAGCCCCAGCATTTT
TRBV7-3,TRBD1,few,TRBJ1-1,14,CASSYGQVGTEAFF,TGTGCCAGCAGCTACGGACAGGTAGGAACTGAAGCTTTCTTT
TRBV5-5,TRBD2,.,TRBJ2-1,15,CASSLDSGSYNEQFF,TGTGCCAGCAGCTTGGATAGCGGGAGTTACAATGAGCAGTTCTTC
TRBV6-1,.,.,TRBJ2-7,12,CASNGAGFEQYF,TGTGCCAGCAATGGAGCAGGGTTCGAGCAGTACTTC
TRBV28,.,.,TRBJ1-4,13,CASSLTGNEKLFF,TGTGCCAGCAGTTTGACTGGGAATGAAAAACTGTTTTTT
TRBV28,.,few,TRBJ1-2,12,CASSGRVYGYTF,TGTGCCAGCAGTGGAAGGGTCTATGGCTACACCTTC
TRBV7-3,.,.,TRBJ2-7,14,CASSKDTGSYEQYF,TGTGCCAGCAGCAAAGACACGGGCTCCTACGAGCAGTACTTC
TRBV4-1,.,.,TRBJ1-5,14,CASSQRTGTQPQHF,TGCGCCAGCAGCCAAAGAACAGGGACTCAGCCCCAGCATTTT
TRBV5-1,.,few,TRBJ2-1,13,CASRDSSYNEQFF,TGCGCCAGCAGGGATAGCTCCTACAATGAGCAGTTCTTC
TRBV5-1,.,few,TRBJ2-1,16,CASSATTDLSYNEQFF,TGCGCCAGCAGCGCCACGACAGATTTATCCTACAATGAGCAGTTCTTC